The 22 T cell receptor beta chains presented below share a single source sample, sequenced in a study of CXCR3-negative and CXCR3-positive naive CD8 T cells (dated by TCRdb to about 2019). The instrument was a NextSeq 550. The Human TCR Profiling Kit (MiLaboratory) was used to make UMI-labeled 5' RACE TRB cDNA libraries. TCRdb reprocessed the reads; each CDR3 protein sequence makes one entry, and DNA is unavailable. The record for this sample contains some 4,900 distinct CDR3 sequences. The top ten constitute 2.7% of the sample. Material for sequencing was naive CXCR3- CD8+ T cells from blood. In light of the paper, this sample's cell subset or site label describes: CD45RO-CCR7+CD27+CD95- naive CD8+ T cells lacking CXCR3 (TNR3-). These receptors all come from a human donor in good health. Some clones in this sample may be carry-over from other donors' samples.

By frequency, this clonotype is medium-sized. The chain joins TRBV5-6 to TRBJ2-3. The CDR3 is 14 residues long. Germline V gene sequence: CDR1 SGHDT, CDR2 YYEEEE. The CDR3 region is CASSLDISTDTQYF.

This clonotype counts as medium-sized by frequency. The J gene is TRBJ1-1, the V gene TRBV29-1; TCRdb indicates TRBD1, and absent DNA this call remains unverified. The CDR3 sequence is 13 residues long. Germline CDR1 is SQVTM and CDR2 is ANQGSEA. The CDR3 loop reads CSVIQGGGTEAFF. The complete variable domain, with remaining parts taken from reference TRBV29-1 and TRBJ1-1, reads SAVISQKPSRDICQRGTSLTIQCQVDSQVTMMFWYRQQPGQSLTLIATANQGSEATYESGFVIDKFPISRPNLTFSTLTVSNMSPEDSSIYLCSVIQGGGTEAFFGQGTRLTVV.

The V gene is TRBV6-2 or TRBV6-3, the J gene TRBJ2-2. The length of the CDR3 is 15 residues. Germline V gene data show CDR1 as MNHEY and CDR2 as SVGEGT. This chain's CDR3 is CASIRADPNTGELFF.

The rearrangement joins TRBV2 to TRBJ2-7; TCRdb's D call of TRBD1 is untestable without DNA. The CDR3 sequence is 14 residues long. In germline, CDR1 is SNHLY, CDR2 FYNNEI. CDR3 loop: CASSGGTLSYEQYF.

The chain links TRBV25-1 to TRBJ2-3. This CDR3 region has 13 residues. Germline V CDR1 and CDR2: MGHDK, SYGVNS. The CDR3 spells CASSDQGTDTQYF.

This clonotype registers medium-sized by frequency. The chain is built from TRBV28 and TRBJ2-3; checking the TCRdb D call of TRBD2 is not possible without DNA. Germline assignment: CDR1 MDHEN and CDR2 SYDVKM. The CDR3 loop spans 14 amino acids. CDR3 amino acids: CASSLVSEADTQYF.

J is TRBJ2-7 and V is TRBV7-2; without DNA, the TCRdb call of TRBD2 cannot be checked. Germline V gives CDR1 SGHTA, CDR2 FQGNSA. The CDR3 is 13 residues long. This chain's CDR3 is CASSLAGGYEQYF.

The CDR3 region is CASSLALDEQFF. The chain recombines TRBV7-9 with TRBJ2-1. The CDR3 has 12 residues. Germline V gene data show CDR1 as SEHNR and CDR2 as FQNEAQ (reference sequence).

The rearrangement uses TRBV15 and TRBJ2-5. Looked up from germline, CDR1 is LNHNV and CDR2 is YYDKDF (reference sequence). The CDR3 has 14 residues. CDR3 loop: CATSREALVETQYF.

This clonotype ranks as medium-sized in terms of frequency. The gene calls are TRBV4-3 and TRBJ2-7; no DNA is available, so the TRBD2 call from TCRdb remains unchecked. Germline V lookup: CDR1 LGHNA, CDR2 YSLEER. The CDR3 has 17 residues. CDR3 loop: CASSQDLGEVKRYEQYF.

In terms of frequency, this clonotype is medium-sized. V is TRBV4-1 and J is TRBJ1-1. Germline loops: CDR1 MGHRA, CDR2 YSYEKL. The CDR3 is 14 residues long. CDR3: CASSQNPSNTEAFF.

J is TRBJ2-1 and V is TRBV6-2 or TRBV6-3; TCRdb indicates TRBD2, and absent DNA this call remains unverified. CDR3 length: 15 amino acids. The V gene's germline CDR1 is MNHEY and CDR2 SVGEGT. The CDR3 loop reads CASQKGTSVLNEQFF.

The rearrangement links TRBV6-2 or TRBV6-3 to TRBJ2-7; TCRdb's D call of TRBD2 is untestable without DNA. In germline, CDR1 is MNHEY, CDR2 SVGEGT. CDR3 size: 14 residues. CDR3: CASSYSREVTEQYF.

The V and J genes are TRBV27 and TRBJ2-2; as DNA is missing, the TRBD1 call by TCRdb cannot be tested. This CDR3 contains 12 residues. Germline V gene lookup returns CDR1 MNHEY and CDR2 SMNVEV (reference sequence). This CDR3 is CASSPRGGELFF.

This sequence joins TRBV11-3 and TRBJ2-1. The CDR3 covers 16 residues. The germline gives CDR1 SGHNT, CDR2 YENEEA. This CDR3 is CASSLASSIFSDEQFF.

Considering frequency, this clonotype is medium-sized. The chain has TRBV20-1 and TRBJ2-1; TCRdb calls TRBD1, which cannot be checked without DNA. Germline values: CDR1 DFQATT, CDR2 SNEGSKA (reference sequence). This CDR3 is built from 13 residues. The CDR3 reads CSARGMMRGRQFF.

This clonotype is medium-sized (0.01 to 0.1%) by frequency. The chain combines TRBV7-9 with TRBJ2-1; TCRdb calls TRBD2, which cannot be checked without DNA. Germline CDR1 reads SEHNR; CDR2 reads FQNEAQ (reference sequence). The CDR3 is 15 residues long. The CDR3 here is CASSGTSGSFYEQFF.

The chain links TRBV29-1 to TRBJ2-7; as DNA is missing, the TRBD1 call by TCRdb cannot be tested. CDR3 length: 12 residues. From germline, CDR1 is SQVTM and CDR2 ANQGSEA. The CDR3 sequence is CSVGGYSYEQYF.

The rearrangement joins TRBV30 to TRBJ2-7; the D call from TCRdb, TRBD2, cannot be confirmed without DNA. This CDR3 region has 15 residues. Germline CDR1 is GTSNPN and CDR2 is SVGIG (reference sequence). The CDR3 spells CAWSVPWDSGYEQYF. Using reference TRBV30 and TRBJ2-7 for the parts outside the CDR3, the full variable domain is SQTIHQWPATLVQPVGSPLSLECTVEGTSNPNLYWYRQAAGRGLQLLFYSVGIGQISSEVPQNLSASRPQDRQFILSSKKLLLSDSGFYLCAWSVPWDSGYEQYFGPGTRLTVT.

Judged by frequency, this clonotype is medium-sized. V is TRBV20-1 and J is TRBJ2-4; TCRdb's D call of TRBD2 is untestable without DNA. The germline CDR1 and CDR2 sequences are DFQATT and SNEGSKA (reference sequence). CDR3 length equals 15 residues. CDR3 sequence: CSARKRRAAKNIQYF.

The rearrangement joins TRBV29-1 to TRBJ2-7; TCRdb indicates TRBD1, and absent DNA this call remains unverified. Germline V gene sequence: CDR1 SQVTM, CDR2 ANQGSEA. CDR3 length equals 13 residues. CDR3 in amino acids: CSVEEDRPYEQYF.

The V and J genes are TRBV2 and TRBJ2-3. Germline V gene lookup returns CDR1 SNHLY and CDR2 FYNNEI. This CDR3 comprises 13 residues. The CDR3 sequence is CASSEIITDTQYF.